A selection of T cell receptor beta chains follows, all from one sample in a study of vaccination effects on CD4 cells after COVID-19. Some clones are missing from TCRdb's copy, which holds only in-frame ones; the method was immunoSEQ multiplex PCR. The table lists tens of thousands of clones, approximately 60% of them singletons, with almost 10% in the top ten. These receptors' antigens are unknown. Specimen: CD4+ T cells from PBMCs cultured without peptide, collected before COVID-19 vaccination. These receptor sequences come from a human donor who received a COVID-19 vaccine. The CDR3 runs from the conserved cysteine through the conserved F or W. Fields, in order: D gene, J gene, clone size, V gene, CDR3 DNA, CDR3 protein. D genes are given only for firm matches. Some rows mark clone size as missing; the rest say once, few, many or name a class of expanded clone.

>TRBD1|TRBJ1-5|-|TRBV5-1
TGCGCCAGCAGCTCTGAGGGACAGCCCAATCAGCCCCAGCATTTT
CASSSEGQPNQPQHF
>-|TRBJ1-1|once|TRBV18
TGTGCCAGCTCCTTCGGGCAGAAAAACACTGAAGCTTTCTTT
CASSFGQKNTEAFF
>TRBD2|TRBJ2-4|-|TRBV5-1
TGCGCCAGCAGCCAAATATACCAGACCGGGACTAGCCGAAACATTCAGTACTTC
CASSQIYQTGTSRNIQYF
>-|TRBJ1-2|-|TRBV10-1
TGCGCCAGCAGTGGCAGGGCCTCCTATGGCTACACCTTC
CASSGRASYGYTF
>-|TRBJ1-6|-|TRBV6-5
TGTGCCAGCAGTCTCCTAGGGAGGGATTCACCCCTCCACTTT
CASSLLGRDSPLHF
>-|TRBJ2-2|-|TRBV7-2
TGTGCCAGCAGCTTTTGGCACCCCGGGGAGCTGTTTTTT
CASSFWHPGELFF
>-|TRBJ2-1|few|TRBV6-6
TGTGCCAGCAGTTACGAACAGGGTTCCTACAATGAGCAGTTCTTC
CASSYEQGSYNEQFF
>TRBD1|TRBJ1-2|-|TRBV6-2/TRBV6-3
TGTGCCAGCAGTTACCCCGGGACAGGGGACTATGGCTACACCTTC
CASSYPGTGDYGYTF
>-|TRBJ2-2|once|TRBV19
TGTGCCAGTAGTCTACAGGAAAACACCGGGGAGCTGTTTTTT
CASSLQENTGELFF
>TRBD1|TRBJ2-3|-|TRBV6-5
TGTGCCAGCAGTTACTCTGGACAGGGAACAGATACGCAGTATTTT
CASSYSGQGTDTQYF
>TRBD1|TRBJ1-1|-|TRBV10-2
TGCGCCAGCAGACCCCCCTGGACAGGGCCGAACACTGAAGCTTTCTTT
CASRPPWTGPNTEAFF
>-|TRBJ1-1|few|TRBV29-1
TGCAGCGTTGAACATCGACATTCGAACACTGAAGCTTTCTTT
CSVEHRHSNTEAFF
>-|TRBJ1-5|once|TRBV19
TGTGCCAGCACTCCGGGGCTATGGGGGCCCCAGCATTTT
CASTPGLWGPQHF
>-|TRBJ1-1|-|TRBV5-1
TGCGCCAGCAGCTTGGCCACGACGGAAGATAAAGCTTTCTTT
CASSLATTEDKAFF
>-|TRBJ2-7|-|TRBV20-1
TGCAGTGCTAGTTTAACTAGTTCTTCCTACGAGCAGTACTTC
CSASLTSSSYEQYF
>-|TRBJ2-5|-|TRBV10-3
TGTGCCATCAAGCAGGGGCCACAAGAGACCCAGTACTTC
CAIKQGPQETQYF
>-|TRBJ1-3|-|TRBV3-1/TRBV3-2
TGTGCCAGCAGCCAAGATTCGAGTTTTGGAAACACCATATATTTT
CASSQDSSFGNTIYF
>-|TRBJ2-3|few|TRBV7-2
TGTGCCAGCAGCGCCTGGAGGGCAGATACGCAGTATTTT
CASSAWRADTQYF
>-|TRBJ1-4|-|TRBV4-1
TGCGCCAGCAGCCAAGATTTGCTGAGTTCTAATGAAAAACTGTTTTTT
CASSQDLLSSNEKLFF
>-|TRBJ2-1|once|TRBV5-1
TGCGCCAGCAGCCTGACCCTAGGGGTCACGGGTAATGAGCAGTTCTTC
CASSLTLGVTGNEQFF
>-|TRBJ2-1|-|TRBV5-1
TGCGCCAGCAGCTTGAACTCATACAATGAGCAGTTCTTC
CASSLNSYNEQFF